A single TCR beta chain is shown here with its context. This record comes from a study of blood T cell repertoires in COVID-19. Looking at the study overall: COVID-19 samples, acute and convalescent, were from the United States, Italy and Spain. In each case, the material was cDNA or gDNA derived from T cells, B-cell-depleted T cells, or PBMCs.

In the study's own analysis: Reference gene primers were amplified, and this amplification served to estimate nucleated cell counts. TCRdb keeps only in-frame clones here, not all; method: immunoSEQ multiplex PCR. Clone size and V and J calls were adopted from that table, with D and trimming inferred from the DNA. The data hold some 220,000 clones, with approximately 85% observed a single time. V trimming: 6 bases; J trimming: 1 base; junction bases outside the gene matches: 3. This CDR3 is 15 amino acids long. Germline lookup yields CDR1 MDHEN and CDR2 SYDVKM. The chain combines TRBV28 with TRBJ2-6, with TRBD2 matching 7 bases. This TCR derives from a man aged 50 to 59 who had recovered from COVID-19. Sequencing was performed on peripheral blood. Written as DNA, the CDR3 is TGTGCCAGCAGGATCGGGGGGTCTGGGGCCAACGTCCTGACTTTC. Its protein is CASRIGGSGANVLTF.